This is a list of T cell receptor beta chains from one sample in a study of T-cell memory formation after mild COVID-19. Using its own MiXCR run on the 5' RACE reads, TCRdb lists one record per CDR3 protein. The sample has about 270,000 distinct CDR3 sequences, roughly 15% seen once. Sequenced material: PBMCs or a T cell subset sorted from them (not recorded which). Receptor source: an adult woman who had mild COVID-19 (a few samples of this study predate the infection). Cell type and time point are not known. CDR3s include the opening cysteine and the closing phenylalanine or tryptophan. The D gene is left open where the match is weak. Size tells how often a clone was seen (once, few, many) or the class of an expanded clone, and some rows leave it out.

TRBJ1-1 | many | TRBV20-1 | - | TGCAGTGCTTCCGCCGGGGGGGACACTGAAGCTTTCTTT | CSASAGGDTEAFF
TRBJ2-1 | - | TRBV4-1 | - | TGCGCCAGCAGCCAAGAGCTGGGCTGGGAGCAGTTCTTC | CASSQELGWEQFF
TRBJ1-2 | - | TRBV12-3/TRBV12-4 | - | TGTGCCATCAGAGGGGGGGGAGAGGCTGGCTACACCTTC | CAIRGGGEAGYTF
TRBJ1-2 | - | TRBV28 | - | TGTGCCAGCAGTTTCGGGGCCCACGGGGGAGGCTACACCTTC | CASSFGAHGGGYTF
TRBJ2-1 | few | TRBV19 | TRBD1 | TGTGCCAGTAGTAATGCGGCAGGGGGTGGGGATGAGCAGTTCTTC | CASSNAAGGGDEQFF
TRBJ2-3 | - | TRBV7-2 | - | TGTGCCAGCAGTCTCTATGCAGATACGCAGTATTTT | CASSLYADTQYF
TRBJ2-1 | few | TRBV6-6 | TRBD2 | TGTGCCAGCAGTCCCCTGGGACTAGCGGGAGGATGGGTTGAGCAGTTCTTC | CASSPLGLAGGWVEQFF
TRBJ2-2 | - | TRBV7-9 | TRBD1 | TGTGCCAGCAGTTCCGGGACAGGCAATGCAGGGGAGCTGTTTTTT | CASSSGTGNAGELFF
TRBJ1-5 | - | TRBV6-6 | TRBD1 | TGTGCCAGCAGCCGTGGACAGGTAAATCAGCCCCAGCATTTT | CASSRGQVNQPQHF
TRBJ1-3 | few | TRBV18 | TRBD1 | TGTGCCAGCTCACCATCAAACAGGGGCACGAACACCATATATTTT | CASSPSNRGTNTIYF
TRBJ1-5 | - | TRBV7-2 | - | TGTGCCAGCAGCCTCTCGTTCCAAGGGCCCCAGCATTTT | CASSLSFQGPQHF
TRBJ1-5 | few | TRBV20-1 | TRBD1 | TGCAGTGCTAGACGGTCAGACAGGGGCCCTAATCAGCCCCAGCATTTT | CSARRSDRGPNQPQHF
TRBJ2-6 | - | TRBV3-1 | TRBD1 | TGTGCCAGCAGCCCCCGGGACAGGGCTGTTGGGGCCAACGTCCTGACTTTC | CASSPRDRAVGANVLTF
TRBJ2-3 | few | TRBV9 | TRBD2 | TGTGCCAGCAGCGTCTCGGGGGGGGCTAGCACAGATACGCAGTATTTT | CASSVSGGASTDTQYF
TRBJ2-1 | - | TRBV5-6 | - | TGTGCCAGCAGCGGGGGGTCTGCCTACAATGAGCAGTTCTTC | CASSGGSAYNEQFF
TRBJ2-7 | few | TRBV20-1 | TRBD1 | TGCAGTGCATTGGACAGGGGGACCTCCTACGAGCAGTACTTC | CSALDRGTSYEQYF
TRBJ2-7 | - | TRBV11-2 | TRBD2 | TGTGCCAGCGGGGGGGGGACCTCCTACGAGCAGTACTTC | CASGGGTSYEQYF
TRBJ2-3 | few | TRBV4-2 | TRBD2 | TGTGCCAGCAGCCAAGGAGTAGCGGGCCGCACAGATACGCAGTATTTT | CASSQGVAGRTDTQYF